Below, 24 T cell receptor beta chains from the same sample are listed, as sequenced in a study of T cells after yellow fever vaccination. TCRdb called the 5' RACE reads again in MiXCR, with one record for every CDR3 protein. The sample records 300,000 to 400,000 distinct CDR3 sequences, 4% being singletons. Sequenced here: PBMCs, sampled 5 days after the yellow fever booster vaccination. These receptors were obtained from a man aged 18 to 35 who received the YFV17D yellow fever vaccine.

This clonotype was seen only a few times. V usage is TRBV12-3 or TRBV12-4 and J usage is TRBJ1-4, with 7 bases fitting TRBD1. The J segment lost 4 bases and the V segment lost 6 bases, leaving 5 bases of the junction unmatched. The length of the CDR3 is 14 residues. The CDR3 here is CASRSTGRNEKLFF. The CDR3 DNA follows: TGTGCCAGCAGGTCGACAGGGCGTAATGAAAAACTGTTTTTT.

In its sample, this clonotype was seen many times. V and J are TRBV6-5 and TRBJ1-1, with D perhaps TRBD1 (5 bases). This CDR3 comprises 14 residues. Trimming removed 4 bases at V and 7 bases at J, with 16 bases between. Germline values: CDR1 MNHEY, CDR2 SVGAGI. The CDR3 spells CASSFGTLGNEAFF. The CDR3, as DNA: TGTGCCAGCAGTTTCGGGACGCTGGGAAATGAAGCTTTCTTT.

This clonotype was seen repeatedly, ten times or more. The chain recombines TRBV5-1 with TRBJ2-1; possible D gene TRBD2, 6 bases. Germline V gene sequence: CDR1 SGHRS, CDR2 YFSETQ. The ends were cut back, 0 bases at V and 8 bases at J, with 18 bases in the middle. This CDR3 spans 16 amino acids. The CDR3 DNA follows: TGCGCCAGCAGCTTGGGCGGAGGGGTATTTTTTCATGAGCAGTTCTTC. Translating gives CASSLGGGVFFHEQFF.

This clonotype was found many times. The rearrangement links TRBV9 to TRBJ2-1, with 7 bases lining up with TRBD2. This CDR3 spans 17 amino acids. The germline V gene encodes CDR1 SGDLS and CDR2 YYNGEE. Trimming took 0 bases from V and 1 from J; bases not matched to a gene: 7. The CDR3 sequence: CASSVGRGGGSYNEQFF. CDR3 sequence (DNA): TGTGCCAGCAGCGTAGGGCGTGGCGGGGGTTCCTACAATGAGCAGTTCTTC.

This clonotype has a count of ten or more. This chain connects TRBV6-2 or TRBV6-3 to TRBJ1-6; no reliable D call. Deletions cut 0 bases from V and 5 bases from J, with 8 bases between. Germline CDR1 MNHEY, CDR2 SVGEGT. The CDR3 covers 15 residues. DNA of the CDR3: TGTGCCAGCAGTTACTCGAAGTCTAATAATTCACCCCTCCACTTT. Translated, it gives CASSYSKSNNSPLHF.

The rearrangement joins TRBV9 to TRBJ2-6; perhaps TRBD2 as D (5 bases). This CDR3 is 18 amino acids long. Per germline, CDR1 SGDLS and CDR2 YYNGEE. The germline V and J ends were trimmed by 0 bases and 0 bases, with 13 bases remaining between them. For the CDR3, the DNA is TGTGCCAGCAGCGTAGGCGGGCAGGTTAGCTCTGGGGCCAACGTCCTGACTTTC. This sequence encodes CASSVGGQVSSGANVLTF.

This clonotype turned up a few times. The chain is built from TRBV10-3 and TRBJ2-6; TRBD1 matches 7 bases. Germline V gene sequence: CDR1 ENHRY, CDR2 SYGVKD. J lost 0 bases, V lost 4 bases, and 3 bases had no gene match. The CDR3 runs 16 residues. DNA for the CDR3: TGTGCCATCAGTGGGACAGGCTTCTCTGGGGCCAACGTCCTGACTTTC. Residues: CAISGTGFSGANVLTF.

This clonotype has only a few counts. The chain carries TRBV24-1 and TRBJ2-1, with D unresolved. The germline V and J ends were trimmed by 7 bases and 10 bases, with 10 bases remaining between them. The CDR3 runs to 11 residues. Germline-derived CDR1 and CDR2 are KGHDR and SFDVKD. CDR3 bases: TGTGCCACCAGCGATAGCTACGAGCAGTTCTTC. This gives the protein CATSDSYEQFF.

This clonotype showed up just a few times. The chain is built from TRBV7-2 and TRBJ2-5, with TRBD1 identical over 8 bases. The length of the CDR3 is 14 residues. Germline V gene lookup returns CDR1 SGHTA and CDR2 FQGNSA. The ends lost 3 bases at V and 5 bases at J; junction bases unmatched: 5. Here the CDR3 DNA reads TGTGCCAGCAGCTTCCAGGGGGCGCGGGAGACCCAGTACTTC. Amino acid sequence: CASSFQGARETQYF.

The CDR3 region is CASPVDTQYF. In nucleotides, the CDR3 is TGCGCCAGCCCAGTGGATACGCAGTATTTT. The rearrangement joins TRBV5-1 to TRBJ2-3; D is unresolved. Trimming stripped 7 bases from V and 6 bases from J, with 6 bases between. Per germline, CDR1 SGHRS and CDR2 YFSETQ. The CDR3 is 10 amino acids. Full variable domain (remainder filled in from reference TRBV5-1 and TRBJ2-3): KAGVTQTPRYLIKTRGQQVTLSCSPISGHRSVSWYQQTPGQGLQFLFEYFSETQRNKGNFPGRFSGRQFSNSRSEMNVSTLELGDSALYLCASPVDTQYFGPGTRLTVL.

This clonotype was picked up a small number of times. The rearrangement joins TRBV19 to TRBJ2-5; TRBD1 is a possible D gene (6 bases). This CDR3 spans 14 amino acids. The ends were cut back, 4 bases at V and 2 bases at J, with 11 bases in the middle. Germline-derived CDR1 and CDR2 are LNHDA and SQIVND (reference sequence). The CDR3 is CASSTGVIQETQYF. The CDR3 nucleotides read TGTGCCAGTAGTACAGGGGTGATTCAAGAGACCCAGTACTTC.

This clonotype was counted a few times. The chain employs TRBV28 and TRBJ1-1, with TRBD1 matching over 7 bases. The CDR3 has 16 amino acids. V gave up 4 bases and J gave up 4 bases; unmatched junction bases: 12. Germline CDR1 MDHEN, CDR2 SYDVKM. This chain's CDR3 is CASSSLRDSGSTEAFF. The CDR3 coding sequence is TGTGCCAGCAGTTCCCTTCGGGACAGCGGGAGCACTGAAGCTTTCTTT.

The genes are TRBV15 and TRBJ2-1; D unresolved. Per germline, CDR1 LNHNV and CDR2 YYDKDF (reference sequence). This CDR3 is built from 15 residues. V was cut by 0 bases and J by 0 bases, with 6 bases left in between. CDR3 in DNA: TGTGCCACCAGCAGAGATTCAGACTCCTACAATGAGCAGTTCTTC. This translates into CATSRDSDSYNEQFF. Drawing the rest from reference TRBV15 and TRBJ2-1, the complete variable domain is DAMVIQNPRYQVTQFGKPVTLSCSQTLNHNVMYWYQQKSSQAPKLLFHYYDKDFNNEADTPDNFQSRRPNTSFCFLDIRSPGLGDTAMYLCATSRDSDSYNEQFFGPGTRLTVL.

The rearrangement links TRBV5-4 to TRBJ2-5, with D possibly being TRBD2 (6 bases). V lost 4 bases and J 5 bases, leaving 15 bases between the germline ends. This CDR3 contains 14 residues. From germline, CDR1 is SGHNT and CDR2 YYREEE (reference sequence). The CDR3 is CASSAVAVSETQYF. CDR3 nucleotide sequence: TGTGCCAGCAGCGCCGTAGCGGTCTCTGAGACCCAGTACTTC.

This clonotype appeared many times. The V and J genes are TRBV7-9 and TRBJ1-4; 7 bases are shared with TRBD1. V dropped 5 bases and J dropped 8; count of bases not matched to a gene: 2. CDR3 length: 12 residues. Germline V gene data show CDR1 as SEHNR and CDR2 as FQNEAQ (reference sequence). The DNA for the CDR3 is TGTGCCAGCAGCCGGGACAGCGAAAAACTGTTTTTT. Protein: CASSRDSEKLFF.

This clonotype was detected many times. CDR3 sequence: CSATGRSGELFF. In nucleotides, the CDR3 is TGCAGCGCGACAGGGAGGTCCGGGGAGCTGTTTTTT. The J gene is TRBJ2-2, the V gene TRBV29-1, with D possibly being TRBD1 (7 bases). This CDR3 contains 12 residues. Germline lookup yields CDR1 SQVTM and CDR2 ANQGSEA. Trimming pared 7 bases from V and 6 bases from J, leaving 12 bases between.

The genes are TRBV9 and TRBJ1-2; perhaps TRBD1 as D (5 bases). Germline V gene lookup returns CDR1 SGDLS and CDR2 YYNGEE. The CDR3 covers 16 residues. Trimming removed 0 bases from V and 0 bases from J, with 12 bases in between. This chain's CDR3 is CASSVGPRTPNYGYTF. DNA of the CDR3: TGTGCCAGCAGCGTAGGTCCCAGGACACCTAACTATGGCTACACCTTC.

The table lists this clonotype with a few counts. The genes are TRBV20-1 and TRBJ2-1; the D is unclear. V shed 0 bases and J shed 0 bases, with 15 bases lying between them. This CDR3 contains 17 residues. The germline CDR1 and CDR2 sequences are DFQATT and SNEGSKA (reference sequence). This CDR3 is CSARDPLGESSYNEQFF. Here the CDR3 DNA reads TGCAGTGCTAGAGACCCTCTTGGCGAGAGCTCCTACAATGAGCAGTTCTTC.

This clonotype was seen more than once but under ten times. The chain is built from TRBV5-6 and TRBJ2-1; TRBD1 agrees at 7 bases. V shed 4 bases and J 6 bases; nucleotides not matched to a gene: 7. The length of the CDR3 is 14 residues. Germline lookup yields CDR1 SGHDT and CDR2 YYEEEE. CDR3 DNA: TGTGCCAGCAGCGGCCCTCGGGACAGCAATGAGCAGTTCTTC. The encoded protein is CASSGPRDSNEQFF.

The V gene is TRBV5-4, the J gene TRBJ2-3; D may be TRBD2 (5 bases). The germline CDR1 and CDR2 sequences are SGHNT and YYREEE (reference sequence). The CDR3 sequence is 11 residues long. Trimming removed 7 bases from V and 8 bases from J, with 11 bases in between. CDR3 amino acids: CASFDEGTQYF. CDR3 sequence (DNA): TGTGCCAGCTTCGACGAGGGTACGCAGTATTTT. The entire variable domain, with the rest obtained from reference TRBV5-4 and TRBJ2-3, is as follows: ETGVTQSPTHLIKTRGQQVTLRCSSQSGHNTVSWYQQALGQGPQFIFQYYREEENGRGNFPPRFSGLQFPNYSSELNVNALELDDSALYLCASFDEGTQYFGPGTRLTVL.

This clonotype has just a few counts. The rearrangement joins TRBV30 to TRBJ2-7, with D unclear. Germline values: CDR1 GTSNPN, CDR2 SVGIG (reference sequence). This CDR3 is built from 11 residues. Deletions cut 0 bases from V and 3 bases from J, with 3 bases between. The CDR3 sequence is CAWSVFYEQYF. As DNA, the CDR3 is TGTGCCTGGAGTGTATTCTACGAGCAGTACTTC.

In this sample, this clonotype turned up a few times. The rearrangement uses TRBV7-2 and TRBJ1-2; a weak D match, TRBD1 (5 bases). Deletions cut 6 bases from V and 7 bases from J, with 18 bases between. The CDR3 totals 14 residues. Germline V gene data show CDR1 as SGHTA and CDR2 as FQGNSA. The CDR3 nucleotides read TGTGCCAGCAGGGGAGCGTCTGGGGCAAGTGGCTACACCTTC. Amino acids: CASRGASGASGYTF. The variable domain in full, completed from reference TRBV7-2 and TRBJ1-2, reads GAGVSQSPSNKVTEKGKDVELRCDPISGHTALYWYRQSLGQGLEFLIYFQGNSAPDKSGLPSDRFSAERTGGSVSTLTIQRTQQEDSAVYLCASRGASGASGYTFGSGTRLTVV.

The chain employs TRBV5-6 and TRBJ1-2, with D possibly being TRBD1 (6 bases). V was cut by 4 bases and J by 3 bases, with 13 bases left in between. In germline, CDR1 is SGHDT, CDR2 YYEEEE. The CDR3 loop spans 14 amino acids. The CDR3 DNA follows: TGTGCCAGCAGCCCCGCTGCAGGGGACTATGGCTACACCTTC. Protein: CASSPAAGDYGYTF.

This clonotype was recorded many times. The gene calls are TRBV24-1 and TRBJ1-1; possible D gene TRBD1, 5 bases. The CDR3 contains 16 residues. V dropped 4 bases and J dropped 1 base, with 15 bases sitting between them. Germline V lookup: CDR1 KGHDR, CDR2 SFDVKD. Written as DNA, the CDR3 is TGTGCCACCAGTGAGCCACCGGGACGGACGAACACTGAAGCTTTCTTT. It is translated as CATSEPPGRTNTEAFF.